These 29 T cell receptor beta chains were sequenced from one sample in a study of blood T cell repertoires in COVID-19. Produced via immunoSEQ multiplex PCR; TCRdb's table is partial and in-frame only. Counted here are 140,000 to 150,000 clones, roughly 88% occurring once; the ten biggest clones make up approximately 10%. The material sequenced was peripheral blood. The receptors were sampled from a man aged 55 to 69 with active or convalescent COVID-19.

The CDR3 DNA sequence: TGCGCCAGCAGCGTAAGAACAGGGGGAGGTAATGAAAAACTGTTTTTT. Protein: CASSVRTGGGNEKLFF. This chain connects TRBV5-1 to TRBJ1-4; the match to TRBD1 covers 8 bases. With 4 bases clipped from V and 4 bases from J, the junction kept 9 bases outside the gene matches. The CDR3 sequence is 16 residues long. Per germline, CDR1 SGHRS and CDR2 YFSETQ.

This rearrangement joins TRBV29-1 to TRBJ2-7; 8 positions match TRBD1. CDR3 length: 15 residues. Germline V CDR1 and CDR2: SQVTM, ANQGSEA. With V trimmed by 0 bases and J by 3 bases, 7 bases remained unmatched. CDR3 in amino acids: CSVEDRGQGIYEQYF. For the CDR3, the DNA is TGCAGCGTTGAAGATCGAGGACAGGGCATCTACGAGCAGTACTTC.

This clone has only a few counts. J is TRBJ1-5 and V is TRBV7-2; TRBD1 might be the D (5 bases). Per germline, CDR1 SGHTA and CDR2 FQGNSA. The CDR3 spans 15 residues. Trimming took 7 bases from V and 4 from J, leaving 17 bases between them. Here the CDR3 DNA reads TGTGCCAGCAATCTGGGTGGGGCCGGGAATCAGCCCCAGCATTTT. Residues: CASNLGGAGNQPQHF.

This clone was detected only once. This chain uses TRBV4-1 with TRBJ2-2, with TRBD1 matching over 7 bases. The CDR3 has 14 amino acids. Trimming removed 0 bases from V and 6 bases from J; junction bases left unmatched: 1. Germline V gives CDR1 MGHRA, CDR2 YSYEKL. The CDR3 here is CASSQDGQAGELFF. Written as DNA, the CDR3 is TGCGCCAGCAGCCAAGATGGACAGGCCGGGGAGCTGTTTTTT.

The rearrangement joins TRBV5-1 to TRBJ1-1; D is perhaps TRBD1 (6 bases). Between the trimmed V and J ends, which lost 3 bases and 8 bases, there was a span of 17 bases. The CDR3 covers 14 residues. The germline V gene has CDR1 SGHRS and CDR2 YFSETQ. CDR3 nucleotide sequence: TGCGCCAGCAGCTCAAAAAACAGGGTAGGGGAAGCTTTCTTT. Translated: CASSSKNRVGEAFF.

CDR3 nucleotide sequence: TGTGCCTGGAGTGGACAACCCCCCCGGCCCGTGGACACCTTC. This encodes CAWSGQPPRPVDTF. V and J are TRBV30 and TRBJ1-2; unclear D gene. CDR3 length: 14 amino acids. The V end was cut by 1 base, the J end by 12 bases, with 21 bases between. Germline CDR1 and CDR2: GTSNPN and SVGIG (reference sequence).

This sequence joins TRBV19 and TRBJ1-5; no definite D call. CDR1 is LNHDA, CDR2 SQIVND, per germline (reference sequence). Trimming removed 3 bases at V and 7 bases at J, with 7 bases between. This CDR3 spans 12 amino acids. The CDR3 nucleotides are TGTGCCAGTAGTATTTACGGGCAGCCCCAGCATTTT. Translation: CASSIYGQPQHF.

The chain links TRBV27 to TRBJ1-6, with TRBD1 as a possible D gene (5 bases). Trimming left V 5 bases short and J 3 bases short, with 20 bases between. CDR3 length: 18 residues. Germline lookup yields CDR1 MNHEY and CDR2 SMNVEV (reference sequence). For the CDR3, the DNA is TGTGCCAGCAGTCCCTCCCTCTTCCGGGGGGGCTATAATTCACCCCTCCACTTT. Protein product: CASSPSLFRGGYNSPLHF.

The chain recombines TRBV29-1 with TRBJ2-1; 8 nucleotides line up with TRBD2. Germline V gene data show CDR1 as SQVTM and CDR2 as ANQGSEA. CDR3 length equals 13 residues. Unmatched junction bases numbered 8, after V lost 7 bases and J lost 6 bases. The CDR3 spells CSGLGLAANEQFF. The DNA of the CDR3 is TGCAGCGGGCTCGGACTAGCCGCCAATGAGCAGTTCTTC.

The chain combines TRBV7-2 with TRBJ2-3; possible D gene TRBD2, 6 bases. V lost 3 bases, J lost 1 base, and 11 bases lay in between. The CDR3 is made up of 15 amino acids. CDR1 is SGHTA, CDR2 FQGNSA, per germline. The CDR3 spells CASSFRSGGTDTQYF. Written as DNA, the CDR3 is TGTGCCAGCAGCTTCAGGTCGGGGGGCACAGATACGCAGTATTTT.

The rearrangement uses TRBV11-3 and TRBJ1-1; the D is unclear. Per the germline V gene, CDR1 is SGHNT and CDR2 is YENEEA. The CDR3 totals 14 residues. The V gene lost 1 base and the J gene lost 0 bases, with 6 bases spanning the gap. CDR3 protein: CASSLGGVNTEAFF. The CDR3 DNA reads as TGTGCCAGCAGCTTAGGAGGAGTGAACACTGAAGCTTTCTTT.

The chain joins TRBV27 to TRBJ1-2; no clear D. This CDR3 comprises 16 residues. CDR1 MNHEY and CDR2 SMNVEV come from the germline V gene (reference sequence). Deletions cut 2 bases from V and 8 bases from J, with 21 bases between. The chain's CDR3 is CASSLKGGNQGGGYTF. The CDR3 DNA is TGTGCCAGCAGTTTAAAGGGTGGGAACCAAGGAGGGGGCTACACCTTC.

The chain carries TRBV6-2 or TRBV6-3 and TRBJ1-2; no definite D call. The CDR3 is 13 amino acids. Germline values: CDR1 MNHEY, CDR2 SVGEGT. Trimming took 4 bases from V and 2 from J, leaving 8 bases between them. In nucleotides, the CDR3 is TGTGCCAGCAGTTCTGACACGAACTATGGCTACACCTTC. Protein product: CASSSDTNYGYTF.

The rearrangement joins TRBV7-2 to TRBJ2-7, with TRBD2 matching over 7 bases. This CDR3 has 14 amino acids. With 5 bases clipped from V and 7 bases from J, the junction kept 11 bases outside the gene matches. Germline CDR1 SGHTA, CDR2 FQGNSA. CDR3 coding DNA: TGTGCCAGCAGCACCGAGCGGGACCATTTAGAGCAGTACTTC. This gives the protein CASSTERDHLEQYF.

The J gene is TRBJ1-1, the V gene TRBV6-1, with D uncertain. Germline-derived CDR1 and CDR2 are MNHNS and SASEGT. V was clipped by 3 bases and J by 3 bases, with 11 bases between them. There are 14 residues in the CDR3. The CDR3 nucleotides read TGTGCCAGCAGTGAGAGGGAGTACGACACTGAAGCTTTCTTT. This sequence encodes CASSEREYDTEAFF.

The chain joins TRBV11-3 to TRBJ2-3; 8 positions agree with TRBD2. The CDR3 has 15 amino acids. CDR1 SGHNT and CDR2 YENEEA come from the germline V gene. After removal of 4 bases from V and 7 bases from J, the junction contained 10 bases not matched to a gene. CDR3 protein: CASSSVRLARNTQYF. The CDR3 DNA reads TGTGCCAGCAGCTCTGTTAGACTAGCGCGCAATACGCAGTATTTT. The full variable domain, completed using reference TRBV11-3 and TRBJ2-3, is EAGVVQSPRYKIIEKKQPVAFWCNPISGHNTLYWYLQNLGQGPELLIRYENEEAVDDSQLPKDRFSAERLKGVDSTLKIQPAELGDSAVYLCASSSVRLARNTQYFGPGTRLTVL.

This clone was seen a handful of times. The chain recombines TRBV6-2 or TRBV6-3 with TRBJ2-5, with TRBD2 matching 11 bases. Per germline, CDR1 MNHEY and CDR2 SVGEGT. This CDR3 is 18 amino acids long. V was pared by 0 bases and J by 4 bases, with 10 bases of the junction left unmatched. Here the CDR3 reads CASSYSPHRLAGRETQYF. DNA for the CDR3: TGTGCCAGCAGTTACTCCCCTCACAGACTAGCGGGACGAGAGACCCAGTACTTC.

This chain connects TRBV7-8 to TRBJ2-1, with D perhaps matching TRBD1 (6 bases). Germline-derived CDR1 and CDR2 are SGHVS and FQNEAQ. The ends were cut back, 4 bases at V and 3 bases at J, with 13 bases in the middle. CDR3 length: 15 amino acids. CDR3: CASSWRPDSYNEQFF. CDR3 nucleotides: TGTGCCAGCAGCTGGAGGCCGGACAGCTACAATGAGCAGTTCTTC.

The rearrangement links TRBV12-5 to TRBJ1-2; D perhaps matches TRBD1 (6 bases). The CDR3 is 14 amino acids. Deletions cut 1 base from V and 5 bases from J, with 11 bases between. Per the germline V gene, CDR1 is LGHNT and CDR2 is FRNRAP. This CDR3 is CASGLGQELYGYTF. The CDR3 nucleotides are TGTGCTAGTGGTTTGGGACAGGAACTGTATGGCTACACCTTC.

The chain recombines TRBV18 with TRBJ1-6; TRBD1 aligns across 7 bases. Germline assignment: CDR1 KGHSH and CDR2 LQKENI. This CDR3 contains 14 residues. The J segment lost 10 bases and the V segment lost 6 bases, leaving 9 bases of the junction unmatched. The CDR3 sequence: CASSLDRAGSPLHF. CDR3 coding DNA: TGTGCCAGCTCCCTAGACAGGGCGGGCTCACCCCTCCACTTT.

J is TRBJ2-3 and V is TRBV5-8; 11 nucleotides align to TRBD2. This CDR3 spans 16 amino acids. Germline V gene lookup returns CDR1 SGHTS and CDR2 YDEGEE. With 0 bases clipped from V and 0 bases from J, the junction kept 0 bases outside the gene matches. CDR3 amino acids: CASSLGTSGSTDTQYF. The CDR3 bases are TGTGCCAGCAGCTTGGGGACTAGCGGGAGCACAGATACGCAGTATTTT.

The V gene is TRBV3-1 (or the pseudogene TRBV3-2), the J gene TRBJ1-4; no firm D call. Trimming shortened V by 4 bases and J by 6 bases, and 15 bases separated the two germline ends. Germline V gene data show CDR1 as LGHDT and CDR2 as YNNKEL (reference sequence). The CDR3 is 15 residues long. CDR3 sequence reads: CASSPYGQKDEKLFF. DNA for the CDR3: TGTGCCAGCAGCCCGTATGGGCAGAAAGATGAAAAACTGTTTTTT.

This clone appeared a few times. The chain has TRBV4-3 and TRBJ2-1, with unresolved D. Germline loops: CDR1 LGHNA, CDR2 YSLEER. V lost 0 bases, J lost 5 bases, and 8 bases lay in between. CDR3 length: 14 amino acids. For the CDR3, the DNA is TGCGCCAGCAGCCAAGATATACGGGACAATGAGCAGTTCTTC. Protein sequence: CASSQDIRDNEQFF.

This clone appeared once. The rearrangement links TRBV21-1 to TRBJ1-5; the table assigns TRBD1, which was not confirmed against the DNA. TRBV21-1 represents a pseudogene. The CDR3 has 17 residues. The CDR3: CASSPRTESNSNQPQHF. In DNA form, the CDR3 reads TGTGCCAGCAGCCCGCGGACAGAGTCTAATAGCAATCAGCCCCAGCATTTT.

This rearrangement joins TRBV30 to TRBJ2-7; TRBD1 aligns across 7 bases. V trimming: 3 bases; J trimming: 7 bases; junction bases outside the gene matches: 12. The germline V gene has CDR1 GTSNPN and CDR2 SVGIG (reference sequence). This CDR3 comprises 14 residues. CDR3 coding DNA: TGTGCCTGGAGGGTGACAGGGACGAATCAGGAGCAGTACTTC. Translation: CAWRVTGTNQEQYF.

This clone was seen once. This chain links TRBV4-1 with TRBJ1-1; TRBD1 might be the D (5 bases). V lost 0 bases and J lost 11, with 10 bases in between. CDR3 length equals 12 residues. Germline loops: CDR1 MGHRA, CDR2 YSYEKL. The CDR3 protein is CASSQDGAGAFF. The CDR3, as DNA: TGCGCCAGCAGCCAAGATGGGGCGGGGGCTTTCTTT.

This clone was detected many times. The rearrangement joins TRBV6-2 or TRBV6-3 to TRBJ2-3, with 8 bases lining up with TRBD1. Trimming at V came to 4 bases and at J to 3 bases, leaving 6 bases not matched to a gene. The V gene's germline CDR1 is MNHEY and CDR2 SVGEGT. The CDR3 totals 15 residues. The CDR3 DNA reads as TGTGCCAGCAGTTCGGACAGGGAAGGGACAGATACGCAGTATTTT. It encodes CASSSDREGTDTQYF.

V is TRBV15 and J is TRBJ2-5; TRBD1 matches 7 bases. Germline values: CDR1 LNHNV, CDR2 YYDKDF (reference sequence). The CDR3 is made up of 17 amino acids. V lost 4 bases, J lost 2 bases, and 13 bases stayed unmatched. In nucleotides, the CDR3 is TGTGCCACCAGCAACCACACGGGGACAGCGGAACAAGAGACCCAGTACTTC. It codes for CATSNHTGTAEQETQYF. The full variable domain, with the rest looked up from reference TRBV15 and TRBJ2-5, is DAMVIQNPRYQVTQFGKPVTLSCSQTLNHNVMYWYQQKSSQAPKLLFHYYDKDFNNEADTPDNFQSRRPNTSFCFLDIRSPGLGDTAMYLCATSNHTGTAEQETQYFGPGTRLLVL.

This sequence joins TRBV6-6 and TRBJ2-1; 8 bases are a match to TRBD2. CDR1 MNHNY and CDR2 SVGAGI come from the germline V gene (reference sequence). The CDR3 contains 15 residues. The ends lost 4 bases at V and 8 bases at J; junction bases unmatched: 10. The chain's CDR3 is CASSFRSGSSYEQFF. Here the CDR3 DNA reads TGTGCCAGCAGTTTCCGGAGCGGGAGTTCCTATGAGCAGTTCTTC.